The table lists the clone carrying this T cell receptor (beta chain) with a count of one. These data come from a study of shared T cell receptors in the human thymus. The protocol was immunoSEQ multiplex PCR, while the TCRdb copy is restricted to in-frame clones and leaves out a portion. This sample carries over 650,000 clones, around 87% of them seen once, and the ten largest clones take 0.0094%. Trimming removed 6 bases from V and 4 bases from J; junction bases left unmatched: 1. The CDR3 is made up of 12 amino acids. Germline CDR1 SGHNT, CDR2 YYREEE (reference sequence). Another study also made use of these data, one on human thymus T cells.

Source material: thymocytes. This receptor was obtained from a boy in the first two years of life with a congenital heart defect. The chain carries TRBV5-4 and TRBJ2-5; 9 bases match TRBD1. DNA for the CDR3: TGTGCCAGCACGACAGGGGGAGAGACCCAGTACTTC. Translation gives CASTTGGETQYF.